This passage covers 7 T cell receptor beta chains from one sample sequenced in a study of Graves' ophthalmopathy and Graves' hyperthyroidism. Amplifying from RNA transcripts, the study obtained TCR beta CDR3 regions. Investigators did first-round RT-PCR with HTBI primers, then second-round multiplex PCR. Via MiXCR, TCRdb re-called the multiplex PCR reads, giving one row per CDR3 protein. Among over a million distinct CDR3 sequences listed, about 35% were seen once. Material for sequencing was peripheral blood or thyroid tissue (not recorded which). These receptors were taken from an adult man with Graves' hyperthyroidism.

As to this clonotype: A much larger clone lies one base from this, so it may be a read error. V gene TRBV24-1 combines with J gene TRBJ1-1, with TRBD1 matching over 11 bases. Germline values: CDR1 KGHDR, CDR2 SFDVKD. CDR3 length: 13 residues. The CDR3 DNA sequence: TGTGCCACTGATTGGACAGGGGGCACTGAAGCTCTCTTT. Translated, it gives CATDWTGGTEALF.

This rearrangement joins TRBV19 to TRBJ1-5; the D is unclear. The CDR3 is made up of 14 amino acids. In germline, CDR1 is LNHDA, CDR2 SQIVND (reference sequence). V was pared by 9 bases and J by 6 bases, with 18 bases between. The CDR3 coding sequence is TGTGCCAGCAGTTTAATTACGGGTGCTCAGCCCCAGCATTTT. The encoded protein is CASSLITGAQPQHF.

This clonotype was counted at least ten times. The chain links TRBV7-2 to TRBJ1-2; D ambiguous. The V end was cut by 1 base, the J end by 7 bases, with 10 bases between. This CDR3 has 13 amino acids. Germline V gives CDR1 SGHTA, CDR2 FQGNSA. The CDR3 is CASSLGTEGGYTF. CDR3 coding DNA: TGTGCCAGCAGCTTAGGGACGGAGGGTGGCTACACCTTC.

This clonotype was counted only a few times. This chain connects TRBV7-9 to TRBJ1-1, with D uncertain. V was clipped by 2 bases and J by 1 base, with 8 bases between them. Germline CDR1 and CDR2: SEHNR and FQNEAQ (reference sequence). The CDR3 spans 14 residues. CDR3 in amino acids: CASSLTSRNTEAFF. CDR3 DNA sequence: TGTGCCAGCAGCTTAACCTCCAGGAACACTGAAGCTTTCTTT. Drawing the rest from reference TRBV7-9 and TRBJ1-1, the complete variable domain is DTGVSQNPRHKITKRGQNVTFRCDPISEHNRLYWYRQTLGQGPEFLTYFQNEAQLEKSRLLSDRFSAERPKGSFSTLEIQRTEQGDSAMYLCASSLTSRNTEAFFGQGTRLTVV.

With respect to this clonotype: Since a much larger clone is just one base distant, this may be a read error. This rearrangement joins TRBV7-2 to TRBJ2-7; 16 bases are shared with TRBD2. V dropped 4 bases and J dropped 0; count of bases not matched to a gene: 6. The CDR3 loop spans 18 amino acids. The germline CDR1 and CDR2 sequences are SGHTA and FQGNSA. The CDR3 region has the DNA TGTGCCAGCAGCTCAGGGACTAGCGGGAGGGCCTCCTCCTACGAGCAGTACTTC. It codes for CASSSGTSGRASSYEQYF.

The rearrangement joins TRBV20-1 to TRBJ2-1, with D perhaps matching TRBD2 (6 bases). Trimming took off 3 bases at V and 7 bases at J, with 13 bases between the two ends. CDR1 is DFQATT, CDR2 SNEGSKA, per germline (reference sequence). This CDR3 comprises 13 residues. CDR3: CSASVPGLNEQFF. For the CDR3, the DNA is TGCAGTGCTAGCGTGCCGGGACTGAATGAGCAGTTCTTC.

Ten or more counts support this clonotype. V and J are TRBV10-3 and TRBJ1-6, with no clear D. This CDR3 has 13 residues. Per germline, CDR1 ENHRY and CDR2 SYGVKD. V lost 2 bases and J lost 7, with 6 bases in between. The chain's CDR3 is CAISEGGNSPLHF. The CDR3 coding sequence is TGTGCCATCAGTGAGGGAGGGAATTCACCCCTCCACTTT.